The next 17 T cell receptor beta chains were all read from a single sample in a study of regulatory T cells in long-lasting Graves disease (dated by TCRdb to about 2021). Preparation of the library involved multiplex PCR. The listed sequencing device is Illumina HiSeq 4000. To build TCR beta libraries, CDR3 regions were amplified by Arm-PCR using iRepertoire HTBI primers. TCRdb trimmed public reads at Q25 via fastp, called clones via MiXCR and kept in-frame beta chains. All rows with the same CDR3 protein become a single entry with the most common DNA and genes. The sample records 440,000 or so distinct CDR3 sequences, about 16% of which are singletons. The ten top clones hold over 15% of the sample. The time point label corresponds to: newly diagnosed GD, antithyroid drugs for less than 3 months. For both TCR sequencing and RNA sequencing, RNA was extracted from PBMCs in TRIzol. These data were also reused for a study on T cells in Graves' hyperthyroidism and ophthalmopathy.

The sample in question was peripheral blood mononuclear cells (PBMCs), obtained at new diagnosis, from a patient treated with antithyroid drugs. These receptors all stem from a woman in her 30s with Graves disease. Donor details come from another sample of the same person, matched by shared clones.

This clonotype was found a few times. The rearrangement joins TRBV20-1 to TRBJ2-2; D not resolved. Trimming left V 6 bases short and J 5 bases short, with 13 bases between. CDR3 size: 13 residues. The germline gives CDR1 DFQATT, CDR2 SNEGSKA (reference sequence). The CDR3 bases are TGCAGTGCCCCGACCTGGGGTACCGGGGAGCTGTTTTTT. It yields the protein CSAPTWGTGELFF.

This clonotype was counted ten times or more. In nucleotides, the CDR3 is TGTGCCACCACGATTACCTCCAGCGCGGACGAGCAGTACTTC. It specifies CATTITSSADEQYF. The chain has TRBV25-1 and TRBJ2-7; D gene unclear. The V end lost 10 bases, the J end lost 5 bases, and 21 bases lay between the germline ends. Germline values: CDR1 MGHDK, CDR2 SYGVNS. This CDR3 contains 14 residues.

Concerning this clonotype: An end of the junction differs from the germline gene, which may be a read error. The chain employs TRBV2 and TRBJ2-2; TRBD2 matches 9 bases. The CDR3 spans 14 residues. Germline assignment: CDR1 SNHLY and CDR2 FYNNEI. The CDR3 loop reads CASVGGRAAGGLFF. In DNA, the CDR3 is TGTGCCAGCGTCGGCGGGAGGGCCGCCGGGGGGCTGTTTTTT.

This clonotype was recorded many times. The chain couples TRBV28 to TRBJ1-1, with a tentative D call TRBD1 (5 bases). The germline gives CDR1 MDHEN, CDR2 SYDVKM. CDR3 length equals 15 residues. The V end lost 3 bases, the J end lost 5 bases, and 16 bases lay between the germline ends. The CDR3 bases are TGTGCCAGCAGTTTTGCCCCGGGGGATTCGACTGAAGCTTTCTTT. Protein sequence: CASSFAPGDSTEAFF.

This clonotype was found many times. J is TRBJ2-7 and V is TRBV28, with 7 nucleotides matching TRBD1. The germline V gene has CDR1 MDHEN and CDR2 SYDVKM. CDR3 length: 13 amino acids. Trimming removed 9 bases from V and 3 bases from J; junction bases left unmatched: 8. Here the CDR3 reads CASGGDRNYEQYF. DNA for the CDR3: TGTGCCAGTGGTGGGGACAGAAACTACGAGCAGTACTTC.

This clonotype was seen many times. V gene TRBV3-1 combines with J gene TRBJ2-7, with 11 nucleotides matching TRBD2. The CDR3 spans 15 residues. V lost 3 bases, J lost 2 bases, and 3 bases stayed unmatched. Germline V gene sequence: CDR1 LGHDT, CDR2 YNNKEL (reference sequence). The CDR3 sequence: CASSHGTSGTYEQYF. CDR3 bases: TGTGCCAGCAGCCACGGGACTAGCGGCACCTACGAGCAGTACTTC.

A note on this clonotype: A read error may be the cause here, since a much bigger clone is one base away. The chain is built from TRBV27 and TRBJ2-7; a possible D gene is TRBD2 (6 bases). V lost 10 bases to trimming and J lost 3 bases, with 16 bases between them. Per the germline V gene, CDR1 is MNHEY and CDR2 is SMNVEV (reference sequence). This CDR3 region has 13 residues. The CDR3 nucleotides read TGTGCCAACAGCGCCGGGAGAAGCTACGAGCAGTACTTC. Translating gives CANSAGRSYEQYF.

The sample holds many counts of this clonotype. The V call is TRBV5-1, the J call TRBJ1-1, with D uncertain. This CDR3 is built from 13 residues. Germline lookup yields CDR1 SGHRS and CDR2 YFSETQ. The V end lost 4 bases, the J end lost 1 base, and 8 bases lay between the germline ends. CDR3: CASSISRNTEAFF. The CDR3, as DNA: TGCGCCAGCAGCATATCCCGGAACACTGAAGCTTTCTTT.

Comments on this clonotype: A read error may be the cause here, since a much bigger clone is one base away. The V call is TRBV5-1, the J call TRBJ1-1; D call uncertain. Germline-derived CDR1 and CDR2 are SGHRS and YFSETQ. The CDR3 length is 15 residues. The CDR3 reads CASSLDQVRSTEAFF. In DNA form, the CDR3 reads TGTGCCAGCAGCTTAGACCAGGTGCGTAGCACTGAAGCTTTCTTT.

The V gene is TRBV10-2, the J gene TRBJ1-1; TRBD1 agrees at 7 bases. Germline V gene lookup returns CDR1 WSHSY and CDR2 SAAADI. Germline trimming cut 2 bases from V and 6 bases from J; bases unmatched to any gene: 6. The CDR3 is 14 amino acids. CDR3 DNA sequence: TGCGCCAGCAGTGAGGGCGACAGGGTGGCTGAAGCTTTCTTT. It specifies CASSEGDRVAEAFF.

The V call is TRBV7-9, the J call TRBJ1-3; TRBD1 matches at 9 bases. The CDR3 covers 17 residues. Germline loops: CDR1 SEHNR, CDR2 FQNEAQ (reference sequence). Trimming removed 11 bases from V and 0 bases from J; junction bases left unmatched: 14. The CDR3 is CAGKGGTGSSSGNTIYF. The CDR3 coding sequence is TGTGCCGGAAAAGGAGGGACAGGGAGTAGCTCTGGAAACACCATATATTTT.

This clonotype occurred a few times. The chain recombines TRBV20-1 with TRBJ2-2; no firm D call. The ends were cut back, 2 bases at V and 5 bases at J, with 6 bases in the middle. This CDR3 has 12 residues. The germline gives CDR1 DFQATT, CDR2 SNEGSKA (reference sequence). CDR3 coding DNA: TGCAGTGCTAGAATCGGGACCGGGGAGCTGTTTTTT. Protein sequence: CSARIGTGELFF.

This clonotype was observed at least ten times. CDR3 nucleotide sequence: TGTGCCAGCAGCCTGGCTCGAGCCACCGGGGAGCTGTTTTTT. Amino acid sequence: CASSLARATGELFF. The chain combines TRBV11-2 with TRBJ2-2; D unresolved. Germline assignment: CDR1 SGHAT and CDR2 FQNNGV. V shed 5 bases and J shed 4 bases, with 11 bases lying between them. The CDR3 is made up of 14 amino acids.

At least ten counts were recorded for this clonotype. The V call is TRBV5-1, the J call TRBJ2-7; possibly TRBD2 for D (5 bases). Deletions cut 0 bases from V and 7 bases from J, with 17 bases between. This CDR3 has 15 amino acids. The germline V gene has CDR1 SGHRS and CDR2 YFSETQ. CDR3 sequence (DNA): TGCGCCAGCAGCTTGGCATCCGGGAACACTGGGGAGCAGTACTTC. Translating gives CASSLASGNTGEQYF.

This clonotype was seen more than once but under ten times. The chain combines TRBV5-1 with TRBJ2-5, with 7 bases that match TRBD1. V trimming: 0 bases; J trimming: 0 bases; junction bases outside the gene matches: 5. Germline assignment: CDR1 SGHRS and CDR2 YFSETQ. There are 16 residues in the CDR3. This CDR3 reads CASSLVSRGYQETQYF. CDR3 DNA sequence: TGCGCCAGCAGCTTGGTGTCCAGGGGGTACCAAGAGACCCAGTACTTC. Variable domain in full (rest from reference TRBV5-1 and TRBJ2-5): KAGVTQTPRYLIKTRGQQVTLSCSPISGHRSVSWYQQTPGQGLQFLFEYFSETQRNKGNFPGRFSGRQFSNSRSEMNVSTLELGDSALYLCASSLVSRGYQETQYFGPGTRLLVL.

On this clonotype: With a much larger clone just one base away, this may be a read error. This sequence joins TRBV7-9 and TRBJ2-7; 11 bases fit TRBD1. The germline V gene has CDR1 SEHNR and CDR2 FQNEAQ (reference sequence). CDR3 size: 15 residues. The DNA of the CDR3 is TGTGCCAGCAGCCCCGGGGACAGGGGGGTCCACGAGGAGTACTTC. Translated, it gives CASSPGDRGVHEEYF.

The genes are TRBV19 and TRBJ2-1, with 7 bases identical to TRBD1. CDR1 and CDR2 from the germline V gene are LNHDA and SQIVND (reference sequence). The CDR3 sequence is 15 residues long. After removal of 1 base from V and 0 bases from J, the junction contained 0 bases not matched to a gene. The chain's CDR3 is CASSIGDSSYNEQFF. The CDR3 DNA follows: TGTGCCAGTAGTATAGGGGACAGCTCCTACAATGAGCAGTTCTTC.